This T cell receptor (beta chain) was sequenced during a study of cytomegalovirus exposure and HLA in healthy donors. Study details: One earlier analysis, a look at some 180 million T cells, found 117 million unique TCR beta sequences. Findings and caveats of the study: Analyzed later, association rates of TCRs varied across HLA loci, with DRB1 most and HLA-C fewest. The authors later found most CMV-associated TCR beta chains appeared HLA-restricted. Immune exposure information available was restricted to CMV serostatus.

Primers included in the PCR were 60 Vbeta and 13 Jbeta primers. Clones were read by immunoSEQ multiplex PCR, and TCRdb kept only the in-frame ones, dropping some. The table has some 210,000 clones, over 60% seen once; the top ten hold 2.1%. Details on this clone: The target antigen is unknown.

This sequence was found in a woman in her thirties in good health and CMV-seropositive. The sample comprised PBMCs.

In DNA form, the CDR3 reads TGTGCCAGCAGCCGAGCGGGGGTAATCACCGGGGAGCTGTTTTTT. Its translation is CASSRAGVITGELFF. This chain uses TRBV5-6 with TRBJ2-2; TRBD2 aligns across 8 bases. V dropped 4 bases and J dropped 4; count of bases not matched to a gene: 6. Germline assignment: CDR1 SGHDT and CDR2 YYEEEE. The CDR3 length is 15 residues.